These 11 T cell receptor beta chains were sequenced from one sample in a study of MAIT cells during Salmonella Paratyphi A infection. Study-wide points: Oligoclonal MAIT cells preferred TRBV20 and TRBV6, with usage seemingly unaffected by infection.

MiXCR, run by TCRdb on the 5' RACE reads, gives a single entry per CDR3 protein. The table has 1,500 or so distinct CDR3 sequences, 66% seen once. Their antigens are not known. Described time point: after infection, following antibiotic treatment. MAIT cells were sorted by flow cytometry as Valpha7.2+ CD161+ T cells. Sample: MAIT cells from blood, taken at the last sampling point of the challenge study. The receptors were gathered from a person between 18 and 69 years old who was deliberately infected with Salmonella Paratyphi A in a paratyphoid fever challenge study.

Note on this clonotype: The junction departs from germline at one end; a sequencing error may be responsible. The gene calls are TRBV10-2 and TRBJ2-6, with TRBD1 matching over 9 bases. The CDR3 spans 16 residues. Germline V gives CDR1 WSHSY, CDR2 SAAADI. CDR3 residues: CASSDRTGEGANVLTF. CDR3 bases: TGTGCCAGCAGTGATCGGACAGGGGAGGGGGCCAACGTCCTGACTTTC.

Details on this clonotype: No conserved phenylalanine or tryptophan ends this CDR3, so it is likely a read error. The DNA is left out, because the CDR3 cannot be placed on it with certainty; the CDR3 is given as TCRdb lists it. This CDR3 is CSARDVTSAYNEKVG. The chain is built from TRBV20-1 and TRBJ2-1. CDR1 DFQATT and CDR2 SNEGSKA come from the germline V gene (reference sequence). The CDR3 spans 15 amino acids, including both terminal residues.

The rearrangement uses TRBV5-5 and TRBJ2-3; weak D call: TRBD2 (6 bases). This CDR3 has 16 residues. Germline assignment: CDR1 SGHKS and CDR2 YYEKEE (reference sequence). Trimming removed 1 base from V and 6 bases from J, with 18 bases in between. The CDR3 loop is CASSLLRLDRIDTQYF. DNA for the CDR3: TGTGCCAGCAGCTTGCTGAGACTAGACAGAATTGATACGCAGTATTTT.

The chain links TRBV19 to TRBJ2-3; 10 bases are shared with TRBD1. V dropped 7 bases and J dropped 4; count of bases not matched to a gene: 5. This CDR3 comprises 14 residues. Looked up from germline, CDR1 is LNHDA and CDR2 is SQIVND (reference sequence). The CDR3 loop is CASTYGQGADTQYF. CDR3 DNA sequence: TGTGCCAGTACTTATGGACAGGGGGCAGATACGCAGTATTTT.

The chain has TRBV10-3 and TRBJ2-5; maybe TRBD1 (6 bases). The CDR3 contains 15 residues. Germline V gene lookup returns CDR1 ENHRY and CDR2 SYGVKD. V was cut by 2 bases and J by 4 bases, with 14 bases left in between. The CDR3: CAISEGAGEVETQYF. For the CDR3, the DNA is TGTGCCATCAGTGAGGGGGCAGGGGAAGTAGAGACCCAGTACTTC.

This clonotype was seen only once. The CDR3 protein is CASSEGQGNTEAFF. CDR3 in DNA: TGTGCCAGCAGCGAGGGACAGGGTAACACTGAAGCTTTCTTT. The chain links TRBV7-9 to TRBJ1-1; 9 nucleotides match TRBD1. Trimming took 5 bases from V and 2 from J; bases not matched to a gene: 3. The V gene's germline CDR1 is SEHNR and CDR2 FQNEAQ (reference sequence). The CDR3 has 14 amino acids.

The chain couples TRBV20-1 to TRBJ2-1; tentatively, D is TRBD1 or TRBD2 (5 bases each). The germline V gene encodes CDR1 DFQATT and CDR2 SNEGSKA (reference sequence). V lost 6 bases and J lost 5, with 17 bases in between. The CDR3 sequence is 14 residues long. As DNA, the CDR3 is TGCAGTGCCCCTAGGTTCGGGGCCAACAATGAGCAGTTCTTC. Translation: CSAPRFGANNEQFF.

This chain connects TRBV4-2 to TRBJ2-5, with 7 nucleotides matching TRBD1. Germline lookup yields CDR1 LGHNA and CDR2 YNFKEQ. The CDR3 extends over 14 amino acids. V gave up 4 bases and J gave up 2 bases; unmatched junction bases: 4. Written as DNA, the CDR3 is TGTGCCAGCAGCCCGGGGACAGCTCAAGAGACCCAGTACTTC. This codes for CASSPGTAQETQYF.

Remarks on this clonotype: It is likely a read error, because the conserved phenylalanine at the end of the CDR3 is missing. Because the CDR3's place on the DNA is in doubt, the DNA is left out and the CDR3 is given as listed by TCRdb. This chain connects TRBV4-2 to TRBJ2-7. Germline V gene sequence: CDR1 LGHNA, CDR2 YNFKEQ. The CDR3 contains 15 residues when both ends are counted. The CDR3: CASSQELGSAYEKEG.

The chain joins TRBV5-1 to TRBJ2-7; TRBD1 agrees at 9 bases. Losses at the gene ends were 3 bases for V and 2 bases for J; bases not matched to a gene: 3. CDR1 and CDR2 (germline): SGHRS, YFSETQ. The CDR3 length is 14 residues. The CDR3 region has the DNA TGCGCCAGCAGCTCTGGACAGGGGACCTACGAGCAGTACTTC. Its protein product is CASSSGQGTYEQYF.

Regarding this clonotype: Because it lacks the conserved phenylalanine or tryptophan at the end, this CDR3 is likely a read error. This chain uses TRBV12-3 or TRBV12-4 with TRBJ2-2, with 8 positions matching TRBD2. There are 13 residues in the CDR3. The J segment lost 6 bases and the V segment lost 5 bases, leaving 2 bases of the junction unmatched. The CDR3 spells CASSQTSAGELFL. CDR3 DNA sequence: TGTGCCAGCAGTCAGACTAGCGCCGGGGAGCTGTTTTTG.